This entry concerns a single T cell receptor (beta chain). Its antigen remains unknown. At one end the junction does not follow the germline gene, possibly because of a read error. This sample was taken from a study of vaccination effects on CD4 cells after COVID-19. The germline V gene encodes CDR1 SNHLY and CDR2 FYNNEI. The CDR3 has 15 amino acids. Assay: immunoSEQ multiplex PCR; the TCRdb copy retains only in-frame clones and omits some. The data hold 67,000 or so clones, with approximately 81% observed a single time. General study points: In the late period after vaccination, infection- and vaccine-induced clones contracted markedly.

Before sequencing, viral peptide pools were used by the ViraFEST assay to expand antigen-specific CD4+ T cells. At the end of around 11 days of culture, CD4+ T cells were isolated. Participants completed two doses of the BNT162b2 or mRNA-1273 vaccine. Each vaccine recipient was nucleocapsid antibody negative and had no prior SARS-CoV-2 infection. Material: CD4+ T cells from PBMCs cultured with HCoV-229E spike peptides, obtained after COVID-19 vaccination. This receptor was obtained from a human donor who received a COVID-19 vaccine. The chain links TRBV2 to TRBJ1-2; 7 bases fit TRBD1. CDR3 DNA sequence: TGTGCCAGCAGGGAAGAGAGGGGGCTTGGCTATGGCTACACCTTC. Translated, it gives CASREERGLGYGYTF.